The T cell receptor (beta chain) described here comes from a study of blood T cells in healthy people across ages. A second roughly 6 to 11 cycle PCR used barcoded and J-beta primers. In TCRdb, the 5' RACE reads were re-called with MiXCR into one record per CDR3 protein. Counted here are around 970,000 distinct CDR3 sequences, roughly half occurring once; the ten biggest clones make up roughly a fifth. Turning to this clonotype: The antigen remains unidentified.

Findings of the study overall: Compared with aged donors, long-lived donors showed fewer expanded clones, suggesting selection. Estimates drawn from one million T cells were deemed to understate diversity.

Unmatched junction bases numbered 10, after V lost 6 bases and J lost 0 bases. The CDR3 runs 15 residues. Germline CDR1 DFQATT, CDR2 SNEGSKA (reference sequence). Sequenced: blood. V and J are TRBV20-1 and TRBJ2-7; 8 bases map to TRBD2. This clonotype originated in an older woman in good health. The CDR3 reads CSATGTSGLSYEQYF. The CDR3 DNA is TGCAGTGCCACTGGGACTAGTGGGCTCTCCTACGAGCAGTACTTC.